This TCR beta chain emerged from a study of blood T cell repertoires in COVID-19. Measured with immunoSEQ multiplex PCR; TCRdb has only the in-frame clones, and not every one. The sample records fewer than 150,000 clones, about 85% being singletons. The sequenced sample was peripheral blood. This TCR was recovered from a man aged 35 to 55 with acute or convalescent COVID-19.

The CDR3 here is CASSALAGVNEQFF. Here the CDR3 DNA reads TGTGCCAGCAGCGCACTAGCGGGGGTCAATGAGCAGTTCTTC. The chain couples TRBV9 to TRBJ2-1; 11 bases fit TRBD2. The CDR3 is made up of 14 amino acids. J lost 6 bases, V lost 3 bases, and 2 bases had no gene match. The germline V gene encodes CDR1 SGDLS and CDR2 YYNGEE.